This TCR beta chain was sequenced during a study of PD-1 blockade in classical Hodgkin lymphoma. Background on the study: Intravenous nivolumab at 3 mg/kg was given to patients every 2 weeks. Overall study results and limits: After ASCT, patients who started nivolumab under 1 year later were excluded. Differences between repertoires have undefined causes, possibly disease activity or prior therapy. Baseline diversity was lower in partial responders and progressors than complete responders.

In this sample, this clone turned up once. Its specificity is unknown. The CDR3 sequence is 15 residues long. Germline V lookup: CDR1 SGHAT, CDR2 FQNNGV. The ends were cut back, 0 bases at V and 1 base at J, with 8 bases in the middle. Time point in this sample: cycle 4 day 1 (C4D1), after more than five weeks of nivolumab. Every patient relapsed after autologous stem cell transplantation, and brentuximab vedotin exposure varied. Produced via immunoSEQ multiplex PCR; TCRdb's table is partial and in-frame only. In the table there are 11,000 to 15,000 clones, 70% to 90% of which are singletons. The receptor was derived from a human donor with classical Hodgkin lymphoma. V and J are TRBV11-2 and TRBJ2-3, with TRBD2 as a possible D gene (5 bases). Sequenced material: peripheral blood mononuclear cells (PBMCs), taken before the fourth cycle of nivolumab. CDR3 sequence (DNA): TGTGCCAGCAGCTTAGACGCGCGGGGCACAGATACGCAGTATTTT. Encoded protein: CASSLDARGTDTQYF.